The T cell receptor beta chain under discussion was sequenced for a study of OX40 agonist ivuxolimab in advanced cancers. Study overall: Cancers in dose escalation were hepatocellular, melanoma, renal cell and head and neck. Overall study findings and caveats: Fewer expanded clones were found on average in CD4+ than in CD8+ T cells.

The germline V gene encodes CDR1 MNHEY and CDR2 SMNVEV (reference sequence). The CDR3 is 18 amino acids. Between the trimmed V and J ends, which lost 6 bases and 1 base, there was a span of 22 bases. Regarding this clone: Antigen unknown.

Assay: immunoSEQ multiplex PCR; the TCRdb copy retains only in-frame clones and omits some. The data contain about 45,000 clones, 85% to 95% of them seen just once; the ten biggest clones take up 11%. The starting material was CD4+ or CD8+ T cells sorted from blood, obtained in a trial of the OX40 agonist ivuxolimab. V is TRBV27 and J is TRBJ1-5; perhaps TRBD1 as D (5 bases). The clonotype was recovered from an adult with an advanced solid tumor such as melanoma, head and neck, liver or kidney cancer. The CDR3 DNA reads as TGTGCCAGCAGCAAACAACCTCCAGGGTCCCCCAGCAATCAGCCCCAGCATTTT. Its translation: CASSKQPPGSPSNQPQHF.